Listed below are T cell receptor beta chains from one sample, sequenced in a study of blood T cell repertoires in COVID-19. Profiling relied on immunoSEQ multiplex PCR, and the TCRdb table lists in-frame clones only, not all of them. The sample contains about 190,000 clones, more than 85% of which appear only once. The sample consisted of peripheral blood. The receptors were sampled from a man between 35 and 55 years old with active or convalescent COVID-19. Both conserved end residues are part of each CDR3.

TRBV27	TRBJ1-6	CASSPPQGGYHSPLHF
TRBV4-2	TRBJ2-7	CASSPDARTGSILYEQYF
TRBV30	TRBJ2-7	CACTKPRRGPSYEQYF
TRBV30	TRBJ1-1	CAWTVNTEAFF
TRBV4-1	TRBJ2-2	CASSQGGDRGYVGELFF
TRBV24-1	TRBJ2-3	CATSMSGGPEADTQYF
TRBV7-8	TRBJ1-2	CASSFTGDGYGYTF
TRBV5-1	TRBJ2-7	CASSEGQGAHEQYF
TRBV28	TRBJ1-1	CASSLNSEAFF
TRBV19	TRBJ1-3	CASSTLSSGNTIYF
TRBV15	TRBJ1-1	CATSRDPLWQGGTEAFF
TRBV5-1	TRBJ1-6	CASSFRGPHF
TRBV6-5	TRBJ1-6	CASTDEGQGWSPLHF
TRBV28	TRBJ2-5	CASSSGLAGAISGETQYF
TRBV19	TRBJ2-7	CASSIVEGAEQYF
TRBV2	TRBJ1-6	CASKGDGSPLHF
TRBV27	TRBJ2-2	CASSPRGLRVFTGELFF
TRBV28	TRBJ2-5	CASSLDSQETQYF
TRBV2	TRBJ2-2	CASSGASGTGELFF
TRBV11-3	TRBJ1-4	CASSLGRGSGEKLFF
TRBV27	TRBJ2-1	CASTLRGGDPYNEQFF
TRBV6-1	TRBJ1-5	CASSEAGTENQPQHF
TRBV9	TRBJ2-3	CASSGGEEDTQYF
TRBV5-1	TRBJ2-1	CASSLEYSYNEQFF
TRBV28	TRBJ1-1	CASRQGGTEAFF
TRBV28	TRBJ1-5	CASMKMGPRSQPQHF
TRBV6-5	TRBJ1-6	CASSYGQGSPLHF
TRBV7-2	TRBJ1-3	CASSFSGYGNTIYF
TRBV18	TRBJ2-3	CASSPFAPSGGNTDTQYF
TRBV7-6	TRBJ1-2	CASSSTEGWGYTF
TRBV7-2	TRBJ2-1	CASSPEGAYNEQFF
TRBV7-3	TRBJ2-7	CASSLLLEGRSHEQYF
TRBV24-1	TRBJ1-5	CATSDWDRDQPQHF
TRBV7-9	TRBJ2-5	CASSQSTGGETQYF
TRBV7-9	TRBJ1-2	CASSSTGLAYGYTF
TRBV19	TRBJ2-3	CATTWTGGTDTQYF
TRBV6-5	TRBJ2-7	CASSYLPGVEYEQYF
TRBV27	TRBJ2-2	CASSLDRGLGGELFF
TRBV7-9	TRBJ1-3	CASSLAAGTMGTIYF
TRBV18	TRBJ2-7	CASSPNLGRGYEQYF
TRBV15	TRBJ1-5	CATRDRGANQPQHF
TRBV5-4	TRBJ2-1	CASRSDRGYNEQFF
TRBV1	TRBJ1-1	CTSSRAGQEKNTEAFF
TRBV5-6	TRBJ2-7	CASSLTATGVRHEQYF
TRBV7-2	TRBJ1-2	CASSSFQGLYGYTF
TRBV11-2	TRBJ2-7	CASSSEAYEQYF
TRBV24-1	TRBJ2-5	CATSDPGETQYF
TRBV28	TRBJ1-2	CASSFLLPTGEGYTF
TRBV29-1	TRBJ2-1	CSVVGTGYNEQFF
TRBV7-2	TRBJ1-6	CASTPNPISPLHF
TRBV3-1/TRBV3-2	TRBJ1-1	CASSQGRVEAFF
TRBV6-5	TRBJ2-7	CASSTRGLGPSEQYF